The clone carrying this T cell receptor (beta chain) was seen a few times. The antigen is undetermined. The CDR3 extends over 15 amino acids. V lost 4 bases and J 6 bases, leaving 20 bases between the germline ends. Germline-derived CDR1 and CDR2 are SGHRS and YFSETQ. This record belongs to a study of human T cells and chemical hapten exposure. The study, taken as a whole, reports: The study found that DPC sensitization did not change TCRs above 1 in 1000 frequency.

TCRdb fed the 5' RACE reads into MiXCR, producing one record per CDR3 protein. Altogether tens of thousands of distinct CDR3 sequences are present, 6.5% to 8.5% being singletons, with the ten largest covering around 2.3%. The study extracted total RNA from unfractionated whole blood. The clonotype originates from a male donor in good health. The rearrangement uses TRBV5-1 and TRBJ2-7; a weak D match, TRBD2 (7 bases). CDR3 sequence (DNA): TGCGCCAGCAGCACTTCCGACAGGCCGGGGGGCGAGCAGTACTTC. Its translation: CASSTSDRPGGEQYF.